Listed below are T cell receptor beta chains from one sample, sequenced in a study of cytomegalovirus exposure and HLA in healthy donors. Clones were sequenced by immunoSEQ multiplex PCR, and TCRdb holds only the in-frame ones, with some missing. The sample has about 120,000 clones; around 80% are singletons. The sequenced material came from PBMCs. Every receptor here comes from a middle-aged woman in good health and CMV-seropositive. Each CDR3 is given with its conserved first and last residue. D genes are given only for firm matches. The size of a clone is reported for some rows only, either as once, few or many, or as a class for expanded clones.

clone size	CDR3 length	D gene	V gene	J gene	CDR3 DNA	CDR3 protein
.	15	.	TRBV9	TRBJ2-5	TGTGCCAGCAGCGTCACCGGAGGGAGCGTTGAGACCCAGTACTTC	CASSVTGGSVETQYF
.	18	.	TRBV5-6	TRBJ2-3	TGTGCCAGCAGCCTGTTGAGTCGGCGATGGGGGGTTCCAGATACGCAGTATTTT	CASSLLSRRWGVPDTQYF
.	15	.	TRBV5-1	TRBJ1-4	TGCGCCAGCAGCTCCTCCGGGACTACTAATGAAAAACTGTTTTTT	CASSSSGTTNEKLFF
few	14	.	TRBV5-6	TRBJ1-5	TGTGCCAGCAGCTTGGGAGGGATTAATCAGCCCCAGCATTTT	CASSLGGINQPQHF
once	14	.	TRBV5-4	TRBJ1-4	TGTGCCAGCAGCTTCGGTATCGGTAATGAAAAACTGTTTTTT	CASSFGIGNEKLFF
.	16	TRBD2	TRBV5-1	TRBJ2-7	TGCGCCAGCAGCTTGGTAGATAGCGGGGGGGCTTACGAGCAGTACTTC	CASSLVDSGGAYEQYF
few	17	.	TRBV4-3	TRBJ2-3	TGCGCCAGCAGCCAAGATGGTAATAGCCAAAGCACAGATACGCAGTATTTT	CASSQDGNSQSTDTQYF
.	14	.	TRBV7-2	TRBJ2-5	TGTGCCAGCAGCTTATCCGGTCTTCAAGAGACCCAGTACTTC	CASSLSGLQETQYF
.	14	TRBD1	TRBV30	TRBJ1-2	TGTGCCTGGAGTGCGGGACAGCCGAACTATGGCTACACCTTC	CAWSAGQPNYGYTF
.	14	TRBD1	TRBV5-1	TRBJ2-2	TGCGCCAGCTCCGGGACAGGGTCAACCGGGGAGCTGTTTTTT	CASSGTGSTGELFF
few	15	TRBD1	TRBV15	TRBJ1-2	TGTGCCACCAGCAGAGATAGGACAGGGGGAGGTGGCTACACCTTC	CATSRDRTGGGGYTF
.	16	.	TRBV7-2	TRBJ1-5	TGTGCCAGCAGCTTAGCCGTAGACAGAAGCAATCAGCCCCAGCATTTT	CASSLAVDRSNQPQHF
.	13	.	TRBV5-1	TRBJ1-4	TGCGCCAGCAGCTTGGAGGGAGAGAAAAAACTGTTTTTT	CASSLEGEKKLFF
.	15	.	TRBV5-4	TRBJ1-2	TGTGCCAGCAGCCCCCAAGGGGGAGCTAACTATGGCTACACCTTC	CASSPQGGANYGYTF
.	14	.	TRBV5-1	TRBJ2-5	TGCGCCAGCAGCTTGGAGGGTAGCGTAGAGACCCAGTACTTC	CASSLEGSVETQYF
.	16	.	TRBV21-1	TRBJ1-4	TGTGCCAGCAGCGACCGCGGAACACTCTATAATGAAAAACTGTTTTTT	CASSDRGTLYNEKLFF
once	14	TRBD1	TRBV7-9	TRBJ1-2	TGTGCCAGCAGCCAGGGGGGATTTAACTATGGCTACACCTTC	CASSQGGFNYGYTF
.	11	.	TRBV19	TRBJ2-2	TGTGCCAGTAGTATCGGTGGGGAGCTGTTTTTT	CASSIGGELFF
once	14	.	TRBV28	TRBJ1-4	TGTGCCAGCAGTCCTCCCCCGGGGGGAACAAAACTGTTTTTT	CASSPPPGGTKLFF
.	15	TRBD1	TRBV6-5	TRBJ1-2	TGTGCCAGCAGTTACAGGGGCAGGGGGATCGGAGGCTACACCTTC	CASSYRGRGIGGYTF
.	14	TRBD2	TRBV5-4	TRBJ2-5	TGTGCCACCGGGACTAGCGGGAGGGAAGAGACCCAGTACTTC	CATGTSGREETQYF
.	14	TRBD1	TRBV7-2	TRBJ1-1	TGTGCCAGCACCATCGGGACAGGGAACACTGAAGCTTTCTTT	CASTIGTGNTEAFF
.	12	.	TRBV2	TRBJ1-3	TGTGCCAGCAGCCCCTCTCTTGACACCATATATTTT	CASSPSLDTIYF
.	14	TRBD2	TRBV6-5	TRBJ2-1	TGTGCCAGCAGTTACTCCGGGAGGGGGGATGAGCAGTTCTTC	CASSYSGRGDEQFF
few	14	TRBD1	TRBV5-1	TRBJ1-2	TGCGCCAGCAGCTTGGTTGAGGGGGCGCTTGGCTACACCTTC	CASSLVEGALGYTF
.	18	TRBD2	TRBV7-7	TRBJ2-1	TGTGCTAGCAGCGATGGGACTAGCGGACCCCCATCGGGCAATGAGCAGTTCTTC	CASSDGTSGPPSGNEQFF
.	15	TRBD1	TRBV6-1	TRBJ2-5	TGTGCCAGCAGTGCAGCACCAGGGGGAGAGGAGACCCAGTACTTC	CASSAAPGGEETQYF
.	13	.	TRBV27	TRBJ1-1	TGTGCTAGCAGCCGCCCAGGGGTGACTGAAGCTTTCTTT	CASSRPGVTEAFF
.	15	.	TRBV4-3	TRBJ1-4	TGCGCCAGCAGCCAAGATCTGGCAGGAGGAGAGCGACTGTTTTTT	CASSQDLAGGERLFF
few	17	TRBD2	TRBV9	TRBJ2-1	TGTGCCAGCAGCGTAGCCCTCGGACTAGCGGGCCTGAATGAGCAGTTCTTC	CASSVALGLAGLNEQFF
.	14	.	TRBV6-5	TRBJ2-5	TGTGCCAGCAGTTACCGGGACTTTCAAGAGACCCAGTACTTC	CASSYRDFQETQYF
.	15	.	TRBV7-9	TRBJ1-1	TGTGCCAGCAGCTTAGGGGTGGGGCCGAACACTGAAGCTTTCTTT	CASSLGVGPNTEAFF
.	13	TRBD1	TRBV29-1	TRBJ1-1	TGCAGCGTTGAAGGGAACAGGGGCACTGAAGCTTTCTTT	CSVEGNRGTEAFF
.	16	TRBD2	TRBV5-1	TRBJ2-2	TGCGCCAGCACTCTCTCCAGCGGGGCCGGGACCGGGGAGCTGTTTTTT	CASTLSSGAGTGELFF
.	15	.	TRBV7-7	TRBJ2-3	TGTGCTAGCAGCTTAGCCGGACAGTACACAGATACGCAGTATTTT	CASSLAGQYTDTQYF
.	17	TRBD2	TRBV6-1	TRBJ2-1	TGTGCCAGCAGTGAATATCTGCGGGAGGGCCGTAACAATGAGCAGTTCTTC	CASSEYLREGRNNEQFF
.	18	.	TRBV15	TRBJ1-2	TGTGCCACCAGCAGACCAGGGAAGTATGTGACCTCTAACTATGGCTACACCTTC	CATSRPGKYVTSNYGYTF
.	15	.	TRBV7-8	TRBJ2-5	TGTGCCAGCAGCTTAGCAGTCCAGGGCGGTGAGACCCAGTACTTC	CASSLAVQGGETQYF
once	15	TRBD1	TRBV18	TRBJ1-1	TGTGCCAGCTCACCACGGGGACAGGGGGGTACTGAAGCTTTCTTT	CASSPRGQGGTEAFF
.	16	.	TRBV7-2	TRBJ2-3	TGTGCCAGCAGCTCACAGGGAGGGGGGTTCACAGATACGCAGTATTTT	CASSSQGGGFTDTQYF
.	12	.	TRBV5-5	TRBJ2-7	TGTGCCAGCACCGGGGTTCCCTACGAGCAGTACTTC	CASTGVPYEQYF